The T cell receptor beta chain under discussion was sequenced for a study of blood T cell repertoires in COVID-19. Sequencing was performed with immunoSEQ multiplex PCR; in TCRdb, only in-frame clones are kept and a portion is missing. The data contain a few hundred thousand clones, around 86% of them singletons. The CDR3 consists of 13 residues. Looked up from germline, CDR1 is DFQATT and CDR2 is SNEGSKA (reference sequence). With V trimmed by 3 bases and J by 8 bases, 6 bases remained unmatched. The chain employs TRBV20-1 and TRBJ1-4; 7 nucleotides align to TRBD1. Sequencing was done on a sample of peripheral blood. This clonotype originated in a man in his fifties or sixties with acute or convalescent COVID-19. CDR3 sequence reads: CSASQGGREKLFF. The CDR3 DNA follows: TGCAGTGCTAGTCAGGGGGGCCGGGAAAAACTGTTTTTT.